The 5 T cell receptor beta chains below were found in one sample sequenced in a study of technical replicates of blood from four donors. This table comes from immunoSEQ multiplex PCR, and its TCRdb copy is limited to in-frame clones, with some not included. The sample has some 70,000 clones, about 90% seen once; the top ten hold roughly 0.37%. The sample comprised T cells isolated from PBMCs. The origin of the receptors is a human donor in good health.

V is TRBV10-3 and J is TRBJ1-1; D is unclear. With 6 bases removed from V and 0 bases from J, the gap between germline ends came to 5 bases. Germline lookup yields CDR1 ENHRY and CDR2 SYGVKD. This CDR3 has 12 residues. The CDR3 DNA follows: TGTGCCATCAGGCAGATGAACACTGAAGCTTTCTTT. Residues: CAIRQMNTEAFF.

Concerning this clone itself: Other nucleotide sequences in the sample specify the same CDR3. CDR3 nucleotides: TGTGCCTGGAGTCCGGGACTATCCTACAATGAGCAGTTCTTC. Translation gives CAWSPGLSYNEQFF. The chain uses TRBV30 and TRBJ2-1; 7 bases map to TRBD2. Germline loops: CDR1 GTSNPN, CDR2 SVGIG (reference sequence). This CDR3 region has 14 residues. J gave up 1 base and V 2 bases, and 2 bases lay outside the gene matches.

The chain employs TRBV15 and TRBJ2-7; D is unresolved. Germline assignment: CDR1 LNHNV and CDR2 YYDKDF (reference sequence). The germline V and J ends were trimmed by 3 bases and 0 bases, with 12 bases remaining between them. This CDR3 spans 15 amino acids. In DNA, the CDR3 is TGTGCCACCAGCAGGACATCTAATGGCTCCTACGAGCAGTACTTC. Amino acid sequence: CATSRTSNGSYEQYF.

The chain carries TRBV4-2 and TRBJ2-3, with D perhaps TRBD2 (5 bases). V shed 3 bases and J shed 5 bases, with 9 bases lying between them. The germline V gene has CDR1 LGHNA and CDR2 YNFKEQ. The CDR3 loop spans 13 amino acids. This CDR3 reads CASSHVRGDTQYF. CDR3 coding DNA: TGTGCCAGCAGCCACGTCCGGGGAGATACGCAGTATTTT.

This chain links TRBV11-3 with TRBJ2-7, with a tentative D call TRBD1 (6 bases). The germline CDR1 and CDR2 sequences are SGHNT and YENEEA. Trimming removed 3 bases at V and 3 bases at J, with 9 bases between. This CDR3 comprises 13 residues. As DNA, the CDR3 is TGTGCCAGCAGCTTCCAGGGGAGCTACGAGCAGTACTTC. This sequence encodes CASSFQGSYEQYF.